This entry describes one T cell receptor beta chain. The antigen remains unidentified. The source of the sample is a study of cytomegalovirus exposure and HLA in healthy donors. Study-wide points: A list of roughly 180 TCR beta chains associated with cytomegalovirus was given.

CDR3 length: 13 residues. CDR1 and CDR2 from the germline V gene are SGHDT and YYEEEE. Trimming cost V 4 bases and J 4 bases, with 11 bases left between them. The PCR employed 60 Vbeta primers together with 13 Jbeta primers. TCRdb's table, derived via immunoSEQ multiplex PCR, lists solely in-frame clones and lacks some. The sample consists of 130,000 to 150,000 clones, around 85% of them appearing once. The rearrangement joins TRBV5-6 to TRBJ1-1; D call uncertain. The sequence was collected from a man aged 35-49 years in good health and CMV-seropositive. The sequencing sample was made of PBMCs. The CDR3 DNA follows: TGTGCCAGCAGCCGGGTGGGTGGCACTGAAGCTTTCTTT. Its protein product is CASSRVGGTEAFF.